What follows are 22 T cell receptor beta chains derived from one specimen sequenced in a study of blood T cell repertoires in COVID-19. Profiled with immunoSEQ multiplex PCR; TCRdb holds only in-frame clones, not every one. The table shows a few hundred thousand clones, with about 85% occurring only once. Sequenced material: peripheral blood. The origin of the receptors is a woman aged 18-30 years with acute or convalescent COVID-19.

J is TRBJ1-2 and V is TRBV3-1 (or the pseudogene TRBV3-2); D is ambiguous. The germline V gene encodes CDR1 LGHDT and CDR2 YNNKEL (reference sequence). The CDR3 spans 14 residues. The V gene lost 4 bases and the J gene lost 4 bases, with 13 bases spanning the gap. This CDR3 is CASSPILPTYGYTF. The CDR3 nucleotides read TGTGCCAGCAGCCCAATACTGCCAACCTATGGCTACACCTTC.

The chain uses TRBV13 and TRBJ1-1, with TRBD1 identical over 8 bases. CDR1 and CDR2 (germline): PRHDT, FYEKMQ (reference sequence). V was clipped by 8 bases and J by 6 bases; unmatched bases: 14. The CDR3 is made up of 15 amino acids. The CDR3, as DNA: TGTGCCAGCGGCCGGCGGGGACAGGCGGTTGCTGAAGCTTTCTTT. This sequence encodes CASGRRGQAVAEAFF.

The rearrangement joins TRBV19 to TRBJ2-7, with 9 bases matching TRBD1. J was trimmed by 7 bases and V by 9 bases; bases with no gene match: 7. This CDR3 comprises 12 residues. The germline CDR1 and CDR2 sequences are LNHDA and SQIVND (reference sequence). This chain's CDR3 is CARWDRVKEQYF. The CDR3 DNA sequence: TGTGCCAGATGGGACAGGGTAAAAGAGCAGTACTTC.

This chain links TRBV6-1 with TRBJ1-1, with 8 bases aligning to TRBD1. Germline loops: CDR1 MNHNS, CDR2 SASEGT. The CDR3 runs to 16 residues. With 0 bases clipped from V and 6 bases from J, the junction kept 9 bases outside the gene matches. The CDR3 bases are TGTGCCAGCAGTGAAGCCCTATACCAGACAGGGGCTGAAGCTTTCTTT. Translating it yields CASSEALYQTGAEAFF.

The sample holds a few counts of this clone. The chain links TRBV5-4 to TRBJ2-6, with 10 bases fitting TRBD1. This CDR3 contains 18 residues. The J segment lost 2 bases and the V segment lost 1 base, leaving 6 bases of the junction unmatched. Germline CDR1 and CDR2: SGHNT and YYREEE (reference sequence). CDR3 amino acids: CASSLSSTGGAGANVLTF. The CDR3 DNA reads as TGTGCCAGCAGCTTGTCTTCGACAGGGGGCGCTGGGGCCAACGTCCTGACTTTC.

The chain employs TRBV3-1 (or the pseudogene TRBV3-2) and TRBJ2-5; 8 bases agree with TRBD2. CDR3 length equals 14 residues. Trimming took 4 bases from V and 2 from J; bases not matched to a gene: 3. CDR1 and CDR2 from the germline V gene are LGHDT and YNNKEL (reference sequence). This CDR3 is CASSLRGGQETQYF. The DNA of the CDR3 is TGTGCCAGCAGCCTACGGGGGGGGCAAGAGACCCAGTACTTC.

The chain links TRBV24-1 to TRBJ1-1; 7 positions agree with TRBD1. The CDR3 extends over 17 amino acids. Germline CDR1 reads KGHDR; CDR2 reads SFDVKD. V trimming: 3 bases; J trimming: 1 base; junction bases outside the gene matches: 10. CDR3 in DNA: TGTGCCACCAGTGATAAGGACAGGCAGGCTGAGAACACTGAAGCTTTCTTT. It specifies CATSDKDRQAENTEAFF.

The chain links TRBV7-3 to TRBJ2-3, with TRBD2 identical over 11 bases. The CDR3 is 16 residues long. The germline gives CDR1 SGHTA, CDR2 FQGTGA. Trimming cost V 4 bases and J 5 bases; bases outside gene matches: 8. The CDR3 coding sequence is TGTGCCAGCAGCTCGGATAGCGGGAGGGTCGAAGATACGCAGTATTTT. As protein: CASSSDSGRVEDTQYF.

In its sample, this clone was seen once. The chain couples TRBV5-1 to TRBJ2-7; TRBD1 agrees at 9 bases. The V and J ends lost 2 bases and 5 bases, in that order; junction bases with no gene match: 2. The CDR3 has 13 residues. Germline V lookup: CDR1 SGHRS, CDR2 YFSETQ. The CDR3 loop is CASSLQGAHEQYF. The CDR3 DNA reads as TGCGCCAGCAGCTTACAGGGGGCCCACGAGCAGTACTTC.

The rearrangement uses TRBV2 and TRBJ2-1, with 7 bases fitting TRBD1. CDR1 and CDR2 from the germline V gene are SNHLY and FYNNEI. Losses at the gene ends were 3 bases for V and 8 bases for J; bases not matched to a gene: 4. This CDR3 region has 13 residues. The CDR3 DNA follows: TGTGCCAGCAGTGAGACAGGGTGGGATGAGCAGTTCTTC. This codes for CASSETGWDEQFF.

The CDR3 coding sequence is TGTGCCAGCGCACTTCGGCGGGAGACCCAGTACTTC. Translated: CASALRRETQYF. The J gene is TRBJ2-5, the V gene TRBV2; no clear D gene. V was cut by 8 bases and J by 5 bases, with 12 bases left in between. Germline V lookup: CDR1 SNHLY, CDR2 FYNNEI. The CDR3 is made up of 12 amino acids.

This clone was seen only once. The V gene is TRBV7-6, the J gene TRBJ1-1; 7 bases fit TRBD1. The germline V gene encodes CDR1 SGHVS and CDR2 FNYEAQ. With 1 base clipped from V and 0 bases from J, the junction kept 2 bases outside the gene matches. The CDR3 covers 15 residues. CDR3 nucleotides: TGTGCCAGCAGCTTAGGGGACAGCTTGAACACTGAAGCTTTCTTT. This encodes CASSLGDSLNTEAFF.

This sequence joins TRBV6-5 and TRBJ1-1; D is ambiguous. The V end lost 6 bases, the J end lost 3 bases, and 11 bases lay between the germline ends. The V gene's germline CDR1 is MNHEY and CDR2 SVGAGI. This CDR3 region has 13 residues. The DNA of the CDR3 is TGTGCCAGCAGACCTACGAAGTACACTGAAGCTTTCTTT. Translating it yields CASRPTKYTEAFF.

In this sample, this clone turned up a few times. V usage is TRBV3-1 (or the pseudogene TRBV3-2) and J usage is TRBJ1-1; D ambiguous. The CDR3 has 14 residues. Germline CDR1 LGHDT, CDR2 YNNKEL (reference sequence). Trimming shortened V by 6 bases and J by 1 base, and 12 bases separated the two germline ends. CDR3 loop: CASSPTTGNTEAFF. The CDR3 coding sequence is TGTGCCAGCAGTCCTACGACGGGGAACACTGAAGCTTTCTTT.

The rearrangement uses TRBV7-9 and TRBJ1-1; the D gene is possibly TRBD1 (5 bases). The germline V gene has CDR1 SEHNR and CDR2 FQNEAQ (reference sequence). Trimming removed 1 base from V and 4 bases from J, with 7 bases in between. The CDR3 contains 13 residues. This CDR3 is CASSLDTGTEAFF. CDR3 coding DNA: TGTGCCAGCAGCTTAGATACAGGCACTGAAGCTTTCTTT. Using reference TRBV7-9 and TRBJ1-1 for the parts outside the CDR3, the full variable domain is DTGVSQNPRHKITKRGQNVTFRCDPISEHNRLYWYRQTLGQGPEFLTYFQNEAQLEKSRLLSDRFSAERPKGSFSTLEIQRTEQGDSAMYLCASSLDTGTEAFFGQGTRLTVV.

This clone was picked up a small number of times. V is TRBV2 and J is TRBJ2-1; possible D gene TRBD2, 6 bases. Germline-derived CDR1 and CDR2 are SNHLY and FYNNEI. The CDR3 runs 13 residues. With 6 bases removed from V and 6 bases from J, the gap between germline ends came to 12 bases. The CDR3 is CASRTGLSNEQFF. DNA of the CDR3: TGTGCCAGCAGGACGGGACTGTCCAATGAGCAGTTCTTC.

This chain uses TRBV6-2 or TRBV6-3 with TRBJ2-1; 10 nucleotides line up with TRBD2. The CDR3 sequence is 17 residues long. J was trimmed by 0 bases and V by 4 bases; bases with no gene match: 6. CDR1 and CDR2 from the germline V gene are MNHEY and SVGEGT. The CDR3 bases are TGTGCCAGCAGTTGGACTAGCGGAGGGAGCTCCTACAATGAGCAGTTCTTC. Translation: CASSWTSGGSSYNEQFF.

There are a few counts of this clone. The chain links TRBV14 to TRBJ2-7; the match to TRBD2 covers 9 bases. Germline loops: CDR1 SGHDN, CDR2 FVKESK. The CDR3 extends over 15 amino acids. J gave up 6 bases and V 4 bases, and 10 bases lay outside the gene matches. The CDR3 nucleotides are TGTGCCAGCAGCCGGGCCCCGGGACTAGCTTTCGAGCAGTACTTC. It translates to CASSRAPGLAFEQYF. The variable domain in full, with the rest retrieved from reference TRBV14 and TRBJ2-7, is EAGVTQFPSHSVIEKGQTVTLRCDPISGHDNLYWYRRVMGKEIKFLLHFVKESKQDESGMPNNRFLAERTGGTYSTLKVQPAELEDSGVYFCASSRAPGLAFEQYFGPGTRLTVT.

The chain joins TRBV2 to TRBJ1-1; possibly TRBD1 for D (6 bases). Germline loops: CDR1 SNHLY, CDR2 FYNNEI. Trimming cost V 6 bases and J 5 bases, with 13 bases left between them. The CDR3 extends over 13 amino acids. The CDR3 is CASSLQGGTEAFF. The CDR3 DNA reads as TGTGCCAGCAGCTTACAGGGTGGAACTGAAGCTTTCTTT.

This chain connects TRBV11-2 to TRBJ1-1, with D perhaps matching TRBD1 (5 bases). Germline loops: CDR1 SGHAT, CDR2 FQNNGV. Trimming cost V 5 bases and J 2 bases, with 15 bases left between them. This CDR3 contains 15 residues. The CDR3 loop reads CASSPTWGSNTEAFF. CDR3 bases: TGTGCCAGCAGCCCTACCTGGGGCAGCAACACTGAAGCTTTCTTT.

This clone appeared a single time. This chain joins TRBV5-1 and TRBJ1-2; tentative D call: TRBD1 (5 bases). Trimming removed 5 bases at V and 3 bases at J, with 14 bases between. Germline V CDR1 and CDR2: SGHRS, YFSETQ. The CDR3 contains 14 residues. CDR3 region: CASRRDWGDYGYTF. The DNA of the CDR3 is TGCGCCAGCAGACGGGACTGGGGGGACTATGGCTACACCTTC.

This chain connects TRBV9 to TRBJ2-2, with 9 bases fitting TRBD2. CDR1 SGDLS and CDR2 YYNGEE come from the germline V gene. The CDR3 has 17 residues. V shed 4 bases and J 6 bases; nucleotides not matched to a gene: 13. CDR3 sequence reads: CASSPSGLAYGSGELFF. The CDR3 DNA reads TGTGCCAGCAGCCCATCGGGACTAGCTTATGGGTCCGGGGAGCTGTTTTTT.